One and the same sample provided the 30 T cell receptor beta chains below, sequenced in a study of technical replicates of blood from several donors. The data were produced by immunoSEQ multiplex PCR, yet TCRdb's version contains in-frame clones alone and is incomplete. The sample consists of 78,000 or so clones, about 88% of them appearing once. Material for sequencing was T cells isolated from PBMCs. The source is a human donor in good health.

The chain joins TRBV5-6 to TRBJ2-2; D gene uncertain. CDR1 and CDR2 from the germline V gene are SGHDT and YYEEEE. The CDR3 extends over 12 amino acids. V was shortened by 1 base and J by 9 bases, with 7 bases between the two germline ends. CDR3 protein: CASSLISWELFF. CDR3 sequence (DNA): TGTGCCAGCAGCTTGATCAGTTGGGAGCTGTTTTTT.

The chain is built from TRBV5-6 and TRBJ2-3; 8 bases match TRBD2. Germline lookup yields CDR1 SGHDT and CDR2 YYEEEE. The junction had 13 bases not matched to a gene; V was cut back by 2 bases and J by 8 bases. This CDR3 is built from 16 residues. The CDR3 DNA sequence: TGTGCCAGCAGCTTCCTTAGCGGGATTGCCCCAGCTACGCAGTATTTT. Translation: CASSFLSGIAPATQYF.

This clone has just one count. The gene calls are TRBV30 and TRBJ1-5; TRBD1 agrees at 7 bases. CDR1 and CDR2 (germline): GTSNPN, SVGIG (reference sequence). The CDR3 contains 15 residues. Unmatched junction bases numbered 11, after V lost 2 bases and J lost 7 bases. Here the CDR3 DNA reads TGTGCCTGGAGTCTAGGGTGGGACAGAAGACAGCCCCAGCATTTT. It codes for CAWSLGWDRRQPQHF.

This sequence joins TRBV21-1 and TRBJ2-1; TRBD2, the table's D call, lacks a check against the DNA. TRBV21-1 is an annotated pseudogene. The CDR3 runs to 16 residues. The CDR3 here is CASSNLEREGYNEQFF. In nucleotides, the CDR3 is TGTGCCAGCAGCAATCTGGAGCGGGAGGGCTACAATGAGCAGTTCTTC.

The CDR3 DNA reads TGTGCCAGCAGCCAAGAAGCCGGGAGAACAGATACGCAGTATTTT. Protein product: CASSQEAGRTDTQYF. The chain is built from TRBV4-2 and TRBJ2-3; D is perhaps TRBD2 (6 bases). CDR3 length equals 15 residues. Per germline, CDR1 LGHNA and CDR2 YNFKEQ. The V end lost 0 bases, the J end lost 3 bases, and 10 bases lay between the germline ends.

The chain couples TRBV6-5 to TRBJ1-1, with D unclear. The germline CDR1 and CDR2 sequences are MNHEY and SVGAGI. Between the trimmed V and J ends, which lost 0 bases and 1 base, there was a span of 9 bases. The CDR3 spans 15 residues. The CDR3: CASSYSIVANTEAFF. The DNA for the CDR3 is TGTGCCAGCAGTTACTCGATCGTAGCGAACACTGAAGCTTTCTTT.

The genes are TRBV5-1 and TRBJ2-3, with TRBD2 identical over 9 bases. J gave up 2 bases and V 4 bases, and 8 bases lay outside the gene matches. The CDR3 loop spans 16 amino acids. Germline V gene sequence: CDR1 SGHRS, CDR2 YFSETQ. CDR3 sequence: CASSPLAGALTDTQYF. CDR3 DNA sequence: TGCGCCAGCAGCCCGTTAGCGGGAGCGCTCACAGATACGCAGTATTTT.

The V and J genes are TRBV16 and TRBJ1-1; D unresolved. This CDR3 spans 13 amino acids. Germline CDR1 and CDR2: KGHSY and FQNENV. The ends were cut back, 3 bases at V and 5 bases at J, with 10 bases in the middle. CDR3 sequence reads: CASSQGRGTEAFF. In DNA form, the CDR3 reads TGTGCCAGCAGCCAGGGGAGAGGGACTGAAGCTTTCTTT.

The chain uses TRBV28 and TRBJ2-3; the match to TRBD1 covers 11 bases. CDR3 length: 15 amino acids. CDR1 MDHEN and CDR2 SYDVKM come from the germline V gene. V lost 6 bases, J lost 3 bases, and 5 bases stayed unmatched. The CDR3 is CASSRDRGLTDTQYF. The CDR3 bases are TGTGCCAGCAGCCGGGACAGGGGGTTGACAGATACGCAGTATTTT.

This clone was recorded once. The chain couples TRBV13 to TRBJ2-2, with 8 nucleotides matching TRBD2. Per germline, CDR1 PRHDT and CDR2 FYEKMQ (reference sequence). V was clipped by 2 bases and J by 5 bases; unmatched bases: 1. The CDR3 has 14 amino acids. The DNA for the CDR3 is TGTGCCAGCAGCTTATCTAGCGGGACCGGGGAGCTGTTTTTT. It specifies CASSLSSGTGELFF.

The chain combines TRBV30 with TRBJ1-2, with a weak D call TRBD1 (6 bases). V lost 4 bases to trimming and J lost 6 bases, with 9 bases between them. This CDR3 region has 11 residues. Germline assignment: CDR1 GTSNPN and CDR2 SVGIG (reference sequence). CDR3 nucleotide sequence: TGTGCCTGGACAGGGGTCCATGGCTACACCTTC. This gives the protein CAWTGVHGYTF.

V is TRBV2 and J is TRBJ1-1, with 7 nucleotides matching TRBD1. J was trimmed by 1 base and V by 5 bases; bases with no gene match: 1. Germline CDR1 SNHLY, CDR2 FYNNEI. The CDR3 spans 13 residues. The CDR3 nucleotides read TGTGCCAGCAGTCGGGACAGGAACACTGAAGCTTTCTTT. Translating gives CASSRDRNTEAFF.

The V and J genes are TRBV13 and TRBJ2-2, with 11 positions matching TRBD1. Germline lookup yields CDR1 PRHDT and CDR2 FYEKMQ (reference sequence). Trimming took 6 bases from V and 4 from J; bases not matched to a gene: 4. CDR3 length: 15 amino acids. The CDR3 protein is CASRLGQGVTGELFF. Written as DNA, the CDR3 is TGTGCCAGCAGATTGGGACAGGGGGTCACCGGGGAGCTGTTTTTT.

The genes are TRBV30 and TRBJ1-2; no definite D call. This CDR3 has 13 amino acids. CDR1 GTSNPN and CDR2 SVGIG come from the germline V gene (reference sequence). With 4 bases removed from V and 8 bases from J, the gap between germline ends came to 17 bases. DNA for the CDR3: TGTGCCTGGATCCCGTCCTTCGCGTCGGGCTACACCTTC. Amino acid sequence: CAWIPSFASGYTF.

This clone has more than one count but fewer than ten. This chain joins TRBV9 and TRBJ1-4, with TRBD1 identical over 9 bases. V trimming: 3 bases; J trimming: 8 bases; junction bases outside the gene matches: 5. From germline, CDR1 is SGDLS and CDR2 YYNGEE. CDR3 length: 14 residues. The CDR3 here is CASSGGQGGEKLFF. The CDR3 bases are TGTGCCAGCAGCGGGGGACAGGGCGGAGAAAAACTGTTTTTT. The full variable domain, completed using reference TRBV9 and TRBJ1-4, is DSGVTQTPKHLITATGQRVTLRCSPRSGDLSVYWYQQSLDQGLQFLIQYYNGEERAKGNILERFSAQQFPDLHSELNLSSLELGDSALYFCASSGGQGGEKLFFGSGTQLSVL.

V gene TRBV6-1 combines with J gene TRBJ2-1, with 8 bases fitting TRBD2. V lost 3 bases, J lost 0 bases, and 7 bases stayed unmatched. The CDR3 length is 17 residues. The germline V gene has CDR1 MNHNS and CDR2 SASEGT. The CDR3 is CASSESGGMSSYNEQFF. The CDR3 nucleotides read TGTGCCAGCAGTGAGAGCGGGGGAATGAGCTCCTACAATGAGCAGTTCTTC.

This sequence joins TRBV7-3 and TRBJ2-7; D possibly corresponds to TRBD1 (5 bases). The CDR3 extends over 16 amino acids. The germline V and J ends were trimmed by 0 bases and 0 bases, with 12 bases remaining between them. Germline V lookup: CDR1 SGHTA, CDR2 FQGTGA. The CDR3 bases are TGTGCCAGCAGCTTAACAGCCAGGGCCTCCTCCTACGAGCAGTACTTC. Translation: CASSLTARASSYEQYF.

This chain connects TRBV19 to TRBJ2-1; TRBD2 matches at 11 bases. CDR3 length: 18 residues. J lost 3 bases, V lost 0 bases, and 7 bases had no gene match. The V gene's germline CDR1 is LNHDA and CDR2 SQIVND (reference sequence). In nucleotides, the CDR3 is TGTGCCAGTAGTATAGATCGTAGCGGGAGGGCCTTCTACAATGAGCAGTTCTTC. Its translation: CASSIDRSGRAFYNEQFF.

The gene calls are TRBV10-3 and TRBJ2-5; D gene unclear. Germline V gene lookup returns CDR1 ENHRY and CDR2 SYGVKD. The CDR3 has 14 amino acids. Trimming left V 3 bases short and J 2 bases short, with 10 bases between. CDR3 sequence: CAISDLPGQETQYF. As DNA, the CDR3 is TGTGCCATCAGTGACTTACCAGGTCAAGAGACCCAGTACTTC.

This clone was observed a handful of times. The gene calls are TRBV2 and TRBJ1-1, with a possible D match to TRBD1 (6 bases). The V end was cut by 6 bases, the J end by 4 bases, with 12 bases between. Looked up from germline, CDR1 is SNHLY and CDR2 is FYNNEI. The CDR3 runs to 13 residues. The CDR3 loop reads CASRYQGSTEAFF. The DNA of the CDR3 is TGTGCCAGCAGATACCAGGGGAGCACTGAAGCTTTCTTT.

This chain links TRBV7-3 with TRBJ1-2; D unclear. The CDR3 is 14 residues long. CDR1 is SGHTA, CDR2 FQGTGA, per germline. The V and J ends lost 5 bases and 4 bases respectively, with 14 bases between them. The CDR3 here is CASSPNGGSYGYTF. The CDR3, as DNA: TGTGCCAGCAGCCCTAACGGAGGGTCCTATGGCTACACCTTC.

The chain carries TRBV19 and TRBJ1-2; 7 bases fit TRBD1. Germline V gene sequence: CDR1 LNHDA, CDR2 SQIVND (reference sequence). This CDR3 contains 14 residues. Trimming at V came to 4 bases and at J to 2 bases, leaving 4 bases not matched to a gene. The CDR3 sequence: CASSRQGVNYGYTF. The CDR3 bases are TGTGCCAGTAGTAGACAGGGTGTCAACTATGGCTACACCTTC.

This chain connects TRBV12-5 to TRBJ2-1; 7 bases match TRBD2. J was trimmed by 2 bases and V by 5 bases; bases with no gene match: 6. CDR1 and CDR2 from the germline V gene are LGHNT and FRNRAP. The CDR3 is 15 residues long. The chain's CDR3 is CASGQRAGTYNEQFF. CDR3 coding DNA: TGTGCTAGTGGTCAACGAGCGGGGACCTACAATGAGCAGTTCTTC.

CDR3 sequence reads: CASSSLGLATNEQYF. The CDR3 DNA is TGTGCCAGCAGCTCTTTGGGACTAGCAACTAACGAGCAGTACTTC. The V call is TRBV7-8, the J call TRBJ2-7; TRBD2 aligns across 9 bases. The V gene end was trimmed by 4 bases and the J gene end by 5 bases; junction bases not matched to a gene: 9. The CDR3 runs 15 residues. Per the germline V gene, CDR1 is SGHVS and CDR2 is FQNEAQ.

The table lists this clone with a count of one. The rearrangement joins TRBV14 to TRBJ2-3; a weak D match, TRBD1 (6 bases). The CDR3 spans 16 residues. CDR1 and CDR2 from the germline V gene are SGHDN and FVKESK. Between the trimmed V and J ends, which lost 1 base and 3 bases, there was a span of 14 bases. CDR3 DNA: TGTGCCAGCAGCCAAGGGTATGGACAGCGTACAGATACGCAGTATTTT. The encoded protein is CASSQGYGQRTDTQYF.

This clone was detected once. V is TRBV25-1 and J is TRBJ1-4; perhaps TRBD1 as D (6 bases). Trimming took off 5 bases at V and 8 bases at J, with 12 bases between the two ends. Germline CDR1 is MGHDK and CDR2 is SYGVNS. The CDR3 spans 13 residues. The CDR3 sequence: CASSSGVGEKLFF. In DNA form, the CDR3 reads TGTGCCAGCAGTTCAGGGGTCGGCGAAAAACTGTTTTTT.

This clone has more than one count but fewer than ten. The CDR3 reads CASSFQGDEQFF. In nucleotides, the CDR3 is TGTGCCAGCAGCTTCCAGGGCGATGAGCAGTTCTTC. The chain has TRBV11-3 and TRBJ2-1; D may be TRBD1 (5 bases). CDR3 size: 12 residues. Trimming cost V 3 bases and J 8 bases, with 8 bases left between them. The germline V gene encodes CDR1 SGHNT and CDR2 YENEEA.

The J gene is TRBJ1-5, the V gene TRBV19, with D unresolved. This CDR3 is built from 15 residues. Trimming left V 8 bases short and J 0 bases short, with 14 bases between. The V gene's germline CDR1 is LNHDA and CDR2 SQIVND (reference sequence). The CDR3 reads CASRPFGDSNQPQHF. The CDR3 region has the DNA TGTGCCAGTCGTCCGTTCGGGGATAGCAATCAGCCCCAGCATTTT.

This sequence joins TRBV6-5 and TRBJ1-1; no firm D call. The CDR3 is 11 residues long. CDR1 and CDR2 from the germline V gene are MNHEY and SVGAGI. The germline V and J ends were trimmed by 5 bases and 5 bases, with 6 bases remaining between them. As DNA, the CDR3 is TGTGCCAGCAGTAGAGGGACTGAAGCTTTCTTT. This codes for CASSRGTEAFF.

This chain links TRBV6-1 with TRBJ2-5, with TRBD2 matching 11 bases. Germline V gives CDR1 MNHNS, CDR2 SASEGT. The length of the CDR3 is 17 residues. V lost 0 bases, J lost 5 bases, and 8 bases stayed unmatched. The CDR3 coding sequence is TGTGCCAGCAGTGAAGCGGGACCTAGCGGGAGGCGGGAGACCCAGTACTTC. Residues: CASSEAGPSGRRETQYF.